Each of the 17 T cell receptor beta chains below was sequenced from the same sample in a study of patients and donors after allogeneic stem cell transplantation. Each CDR3 protein gets one entry after TCRdb re-called the RT-PCR reads with MiXCR. The sample lists 400,000 to 500,000 distinct CDR3 sequences, 16% occurring once. Sequencing was performed on blood, either unsorted or a sorted T cell fraction (not recorded which). The receptors were sampled from a human donor who was either an allogeneic HSCT recipient or a stem cell or donor lymphocyte infusion donor (not recorded which). It is not recorded whose cells these are; they may come from a transplant donor.

The chain recombines TRBV7-2 with TRBJ2-2; weak D call: TRBD1 (5 bases). CDR3 length: 14 amino acids. Trimming cost V 3 bases and J 11 bases, with 16 bases left between them. Germline CDR1 is SGHTA and CDR2 is FQGNSA. The CDR3 reads CASSFRTDTVELFF. In DNA form, the CDR3 reads TGTGCCAGCAGCTTTCGGACGGACACCGTCGAGCTGTTTTTT.

This clonotype occurred many times. This CDR3 reads CASSLGGAGGNNEQFF. The CDR3, as DNA: TGTGCCAGCAGCTTAGGTGGGGCGGGGGGAAACAATGAGCAGTTCTTC. The chain couples TRBV7-2 to TRBJ2-1; TRBD2 matches at 8 bases. Germline assignment: CDR1 SGHTA and CDR2 FQGNSA. J lost 5 bases, V lost 1 base, and 7 bases had no gene match. This CDR3 spans 16 amino acids.

V is TRBV14 and J is TRBJ2-6, with TRBD1 matching over 9 bases. V lost 6 bases and J lost 4; bases outside the gene matches: 10. The germline V gene encodes CDR1 SGHDN and CDR2 FVKESK. This CDR3 is 17 amino acids long. CDR3 protein: CASRAPGQGSGANVLTF. The CDR3 DNA follows: TGTGCCAGCAGAGCTCCGGGACAGGGTTCCGGGGCCAACGTCCTGACTTTC.

The V call is TRBV29-1, the J call TRBJ2-7; maybe TRBD2 (6 bases). This CDR3 region has 12 residues. With 7 bases removed from V and 3 bases from J, the gap between germline ends came to 13 bases. The germline V gene has CDR1 SQVTM and CDR2 ANQGSEA. CDR3 DNA sequence: TGCAGCGCCGGAGGGACGATCTACGAGCAGTACTTC. This encodes CSAGGTIYEQYF.

This clonotype was detected ten times or more. V usage is TRBV12-3 or TRBV12-4 and J usage is TRBJ1-1; D not resolved. Trimming shortened V by 5 bases and J by 2 bases, and 9 bases separated the two germline ends. This CDR3 spans 13 amino acids. CDR3 bases: TGTGCCAGCAGTACGAGTTCCAACACTGAAGCTTTCTTT. Translated, it gives CASSTSSNTEAFF.

With regard to this clonotype: This could be a read error, since a much larger clone is one nucleotide away. The chain couples TRBV4-2 to TRBJ2-5; tentatively, D is TRBD1 (5 bases). The germline gives CDR1 LGHNA, CDR2 YNFKEQ. V was cut by 4 bases and J by 1 base, with 13 bases left in between. This CDR3 has 15 residues. DNA of the CDR3: TGTGCCAGCAGCCCAAACAGGAGTGGCCAAGAGACCCAGTACTTC. Protein: CASSPNRSGQETQYF.

This sequence joins TRBV20-1 and TRBJ2-5; 7 nucleotides agree with TRBD2. The germline CDR1 and CDR2 sequences are DFQATT and SNEGSKA (reference sequence). This CDR3 is 16 amino acids long. The trim removed 5 bases at V and 1 base at J, leaving 13 bases unmatched. This CDR3 is CSAPLGLGYPQETQYF. The CDR3, as DNA: TGCAGTGCTCCCCTCGGACTAGGCTACCCCCAAGAGACCCAGTACTTC.

The chain combines TRBV6-1 with TRBJ1-5; TRBD1 agrees at 9 bases. CDR3 size: 13 residues. Germline loops: CDR1 MNHNS, CDR2 SASEGT. J lost 7 bases, V lost 5 bases, and 3 bases had no gene match. This CDR3 is CASSRQGGQPQHF. The CDR3 nucleotides read TGTGCCAGCAGTCGACAGGGGGGACAGCCCCAGCATTTT.

The chain carries TRBV5-6 and TRBJ2-2; 8 bases align to TRBD1. Germline-derived CDR1 and CDR2 are SGHDT and YYEEEE. V gave up 0 bases and J gave up 3 bases; unmatched junction bases: 4. The CDR3 length is 16 residues. In DNA form, the CDR3 reads TGTGCCAGCAGCTTGGTTGACAGGGGAGACACCGGGGAGCTGTTTTTT. Protein sequence: CASSLVDRGDTGELFF. Based on the CDR3 plus reference TRBV5-6 and TRBJ2-2, the full variable domain is DAGVTQSPTHLIKTRGQQVTLRCSPKSGHDTVSWYQQALGQGPQFIFQYYEEEERQRGNFPDRFSGHQFPNYSSELNVNALLLGDSALYLCASSLVDRGDTGELFFGEGSRLTVL.

This clonotype was seen many times. CDR3: CSAISPKETQYF. The CDR3 DNA sequence: TGCAGTGCTATTAGCCCGAAAGAGACCCAGTACTTC. This chain joins TRBV20-1 and TRBJ2-5, with D unresolved. Germline V gene lookup returns CDR1 DFQATT and CDR2 SNEGSKA (reference sequence). There are 12 residues in the CDR3. V was clipped by 4 bases and J by 3 bases, with 9 bases between them.

This rearrangement joins TRBV5-1 to TRBJ2-2, with 12 bases lining up with TRBD2. The ends lost 4 bases at V and 1 base at J; junction bases unmatched: 8. The CDR3 is 18 amino acids. Germline CDR1 and CDR2: SGHRS and YFSETQ. The CDR3 sequence: CASSRGLAGGMNTGELFF. CDR3 in DNA: TGCGCCAGCAGCCGAGGTCTAGCGGGGGGGATGAACACCGGGGAGCTGTTTTTT.

Only a few counts were recorded for this clonotype. The chain links TRBV4-3 to TRBJ2-2, with D uncertain. V lost 0 bases and J lost 2, with 10 bases in between. Germline loops: CDR1 LGHNA, CDR2 YSLEER. The CDR3 has 16 residues. In nucleotides, the CDR3 is TGCGCCAGCAGCCAAGATAAGAGCCTCAACACCGGGGAGCTGTTTTTT. This sequence encodes CASSQDKSLNTGELFF.

The CDR3 loop reads CASSAGRGTDTQYF. CDR3 in DNA: TGTGCCAGCAGCGCGGGTAGGGGCACAGATACGCAGTATTTT. The chain is built from TRBV9 and TRBJ2-3; D is unclear. The CDR3 has 14 amino acids. V lost 3 bases to trimming and J lost 1 base, with 9 bases between them. Germline lookup yields CDR1 SGDLS and CDR2 YYNGEE.

This clonotype was observed a handful of times. The rearrangement uses TRBV12-3 or TRBV12-4 and TRBJ1-2; D might be TRBD1 (5 bases). V was clipped by 4 bases and J by 4 bases, with 13 bases between them. This CDR3 is built from 14 residues. In DNA, the CDR3 is TGTGCCAGCAGTTGGGGAGGGGCTCTCTATGGCTACACCTTC. It encodes CASSWGGALYGYTF.

This clonotype was observed a handful of times. The CDR3 sequence: CASSEDGSRVSGYTF. In nucleotides, the CDR3 is TGTGCCAGCAGTGAAGATGGGTCTCGAGTGAGCGGCTACACCTTC. The chain uses TRBV25-1 and TRBJ1-2; D not resolved. V shed 2 bases and J shed 8 bases, with 18 bases lying between them. Germline V gives CDR1 MGHDK, CDR2 SYGVNS. The CDR3 covers 15 residues.

This clonotype turned up a few times. The chain combines TRBV6-5 with TRBJ2-3, with TRBD2 matching over 7 bases. V was pared by 2 bases and J by 10 bases, with 0 bases of the junction left unmatched. The length of the CDR3 is 11 residues. The germline CDR1 and CDR2 sequences are MNHEY and SVGAGI. CDR3 protein: CASSYGGAQYF. CDR3 nucleotide sequence: TGTGCCAGCAGTTACGGGGGGGCGCAGTATTTT.

The rearrangement joins TRBV6-5 to TRBJ2-7; a weak D match, TRBD1 (6 bases). The CDR3 spans 15 residues. V lost 2 bases and J 2 bases, leaving 13 bases between the germline ends. Germline-derived CDR1 and CDR2 are MNHEY and SVGAGI. The CDR3 DNA sequence: TGTGCCAGCAGTTACAGCGACAGGACGACCTACGAGCAGTACTTC. It yields the protein CASSYSDRTTYEQYF.